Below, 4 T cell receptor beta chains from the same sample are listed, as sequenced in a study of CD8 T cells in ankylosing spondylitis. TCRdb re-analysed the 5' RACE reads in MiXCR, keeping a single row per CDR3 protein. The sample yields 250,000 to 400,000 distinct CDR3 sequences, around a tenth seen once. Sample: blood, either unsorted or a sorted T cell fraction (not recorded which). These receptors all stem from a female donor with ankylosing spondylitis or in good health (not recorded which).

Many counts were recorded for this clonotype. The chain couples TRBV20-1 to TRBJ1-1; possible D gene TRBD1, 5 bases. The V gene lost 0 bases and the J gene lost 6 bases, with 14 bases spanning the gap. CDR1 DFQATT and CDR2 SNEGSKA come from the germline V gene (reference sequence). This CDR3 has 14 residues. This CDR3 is CSARDRGRGPEAFF. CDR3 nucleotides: TGCAGTGCTAGAGATCGGGGAAGGGGTCCTGAAGCTTTCTTT.

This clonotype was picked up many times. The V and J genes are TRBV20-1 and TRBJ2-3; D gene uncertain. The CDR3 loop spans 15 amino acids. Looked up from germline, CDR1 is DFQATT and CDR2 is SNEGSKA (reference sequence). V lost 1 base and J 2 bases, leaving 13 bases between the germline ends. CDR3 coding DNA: TGCAGTGCTAGAGGGCGAGGCCATTTCACAGATACGCAGTATTTT. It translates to CSARGRGHFTDTQYF.

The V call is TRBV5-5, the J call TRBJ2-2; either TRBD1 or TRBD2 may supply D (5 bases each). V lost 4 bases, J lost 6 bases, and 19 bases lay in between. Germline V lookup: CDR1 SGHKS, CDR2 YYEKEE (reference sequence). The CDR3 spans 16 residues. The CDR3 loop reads CASSTRDGGFSGELFF. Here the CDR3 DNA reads TGTGCCAGCAGCACCCGGGACGGCGGGTTCTCCGGGGAGCTGTTTTTT.

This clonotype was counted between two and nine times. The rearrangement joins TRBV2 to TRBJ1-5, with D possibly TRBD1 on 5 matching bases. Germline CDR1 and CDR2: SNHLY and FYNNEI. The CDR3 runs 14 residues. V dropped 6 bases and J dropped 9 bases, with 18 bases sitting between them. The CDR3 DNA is TGTGCCAGCAGGAAATGGGACGGCCAGGGGCCCCAGCATTTT. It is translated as CASRKWDGQGPQHF.